Reported below is one T cell receptor (beta chain). In the original processing: Estimated nucleated cell counts came from reference gene primer amplification. Profiled with immunoSEQ multiplex PCR; TCRdb holds only in-frame clones, not every one. That table is the source of V, J and clone size, and D and trimming were worked out from the DNA. The table records 62,000 or so clones, approximately 89% of them present only once. This sample is part of a study of blood T cell repertoires in COVID-19. Study as a whole: Whether acute or convalescent, the COVID-19 samples came from the United States, Italy and Spain. PBMCs, B-cell-depleted T cells, or T cells were the source of the cDNA or gDNA that made up the material.

This receptor was identified in a man aged 50-60 years with active COVID-19. The sequencing input was peripheral blood.

This CDR3 reads CASSQTDWSQETQYF. The CDR3 DNA sequence: TGTGCCAGCAGCCAGACAGACTGGAGCCAAGAGACCCAGTACTTC. The chain combines TRBV5-4 with TRBJ2-5; maybe TRBD1 (5 bases). V lost 4 bases and J 1 base, leaving 14 bases between the germline ends. Germline values: CDR1 SGHNT, CDR2 YYREEE (reference sequence). The CDR3 sequence is 15 residues long.